The 5 T cell receptor beta chains reported below all come from one sample, sequenced in a study of shared clonotypes between healthy human individuals. TCRdb's copy holds only in-frame clones and misses some; the assay was immunoSEQ multiplex PCR. The data contain 450,000 to 550,000 clones, approximately 79% of them singletons. The specimen was PBMCs. The receptors were gathered from a woman between 40 and 55 years old in good health. Some clones in this sample may be carry-over from other donors' samples.

The gene calls are TRBV11-2 and TRBJ1-4, with TRBD1 identical over 7 bases. Germline V CDR1 and CDR2: SGHAT, FQNNGV. CDR3 size: 16 residues. Trimming removed 1 base from V and 8 bases from J; junction bases left unmatched: 10. Here the CDR3 reads CASSLAFRGLGEKLFF. The CDR3 DNA follows: TGTGCCAGCAGCTTAGCTTTTAGGGGGCTCGGCGAAAAACTGTTTTTT.

The chain joins TRBV11-1 to TRBJ2-2; D remains ambiguous. Germline V gene sequence: CDR1 SGHAT, CDR2 FQDESV (reference sequence). The CDR3 runs to 15 residues. The V gene lost 2 bases and the J gene lost 1 base, with 8 bases spanning the gap. CDR3: CASSLNRRNTGELFF. In DNA, the CDR3 is TGTGCCAGCAGCTTAAACCGGCGGAACACCGGGGAGCTGTTTTTT.

This clone came up a few times. The J gene is TRBJ1-4, the V gene TRBV9, with 7 bases that match TRBD1. Per germline, CDR1 SGDLS and CDR2 YYNGEE. The trim removed 4 bases at V and 7 bases at J, leaving 7 bases unmatched. The CDR3 contains 14 residues. The CDR3 DNA is TGTGCCAGCAGCCGAGGGGGCAGAACTGAAAAACTGTTTTTT. Its protein product is CASSRGGRTEKLFF.

CDR3 region: CASCTGQGGEKLFF. Here the CDR3 DNA reads TGCGCCAGCTGCACGGGACAGGGAGGAGAAAAACTGTTTTTT. The chain uses TRBV5-1 and TRBJ1-4; TRBD1 matches at 9 bases. V was clipped by 7 bases and J by 8 bases; unmatched bases: 9. This CDR3 has 14 residues. Germline CDR1 is SGHRS and CDR2 is YFSETQ.

The rearrangement joins TRBV5-6 to TRBJ1-2; D perhaps matches TRBD1 (6 bases). The CDR3 loop spans 14 amino acids. CDR1 SGHDT and CDR2 YYEEEE come from the germline V gene. Trimming took 4 bases from V and 4 from J, leaving 14 bases between them. CDR3 in amino acids: CASSGLGASYGYTF. CDR3 DNA sequence: TGTGCCAGCAGCGGGCTGGGGGCCAGCTATGGCTACACCTTC.